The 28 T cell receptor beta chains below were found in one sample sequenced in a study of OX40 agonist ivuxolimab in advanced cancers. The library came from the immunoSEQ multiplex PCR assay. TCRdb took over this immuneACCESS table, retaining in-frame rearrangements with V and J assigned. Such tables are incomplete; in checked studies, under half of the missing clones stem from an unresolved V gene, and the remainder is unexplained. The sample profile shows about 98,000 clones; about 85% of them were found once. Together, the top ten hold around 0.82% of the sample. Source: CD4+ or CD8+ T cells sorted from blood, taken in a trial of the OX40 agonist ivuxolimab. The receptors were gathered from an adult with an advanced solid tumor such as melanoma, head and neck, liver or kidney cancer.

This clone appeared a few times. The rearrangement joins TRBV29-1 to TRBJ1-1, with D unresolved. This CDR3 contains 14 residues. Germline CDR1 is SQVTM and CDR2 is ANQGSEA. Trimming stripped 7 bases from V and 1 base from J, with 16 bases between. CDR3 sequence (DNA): TGCAGCGGGAGACTGTGGGGAGGGAACACTGAAGCTTTCTTT. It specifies CSGRLWGGNTEAFF.

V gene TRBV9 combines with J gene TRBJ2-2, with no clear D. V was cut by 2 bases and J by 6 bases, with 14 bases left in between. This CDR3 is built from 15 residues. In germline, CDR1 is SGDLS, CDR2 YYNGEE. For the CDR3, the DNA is TGTGCCAGCAGCGTTAGAGGTATCGTGTCCGGGGAGCTGTTTTTT. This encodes CASSVRGIVSGELFF.

The chain's CDR3 is CASSFSGLSSYEQYF. CDR3 DNA: TGTGCCAGCAGCTTTTCGGGACTCTCTTCCTACGAGCAGTACTTC. The chain links TRBV7-2 to TRBJ2-7; D perhaps matches TRBD2 (6 bases). Between the trimmed V and J ends, which lost 3 bases and 1 base, there was a span of 13 bases. CDR1 SGHTA and CDR2 FQGNSA come from the germline V gene. The CDR3 loop spans 15 amino acids.

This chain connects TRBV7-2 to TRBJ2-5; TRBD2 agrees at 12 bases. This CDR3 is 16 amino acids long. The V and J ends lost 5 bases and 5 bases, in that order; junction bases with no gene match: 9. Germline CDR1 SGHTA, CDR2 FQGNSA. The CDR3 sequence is CASSRTSGVGGETQYF. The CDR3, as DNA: TGTGCCAGCAGCAGGACTAGCGGGGTGGGAGGGGAGACCCAGTACTTC.

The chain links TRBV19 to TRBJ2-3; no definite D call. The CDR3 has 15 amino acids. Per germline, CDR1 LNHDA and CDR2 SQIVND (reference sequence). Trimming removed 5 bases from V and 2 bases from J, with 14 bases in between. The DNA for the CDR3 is TGTGCCAGTAGTTCGACGCCGGCGATCACAGATACGCAGTATTTT. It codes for CASSSTPAITDTQYF. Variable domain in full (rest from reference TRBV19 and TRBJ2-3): DGGITQSPKYLFRKEGQNVTLSCEQNLNHDAMYWYRQDPGQGLRLIYYSQIVNDFQKGDIAEGYSVSREKKESFPLTVTSAQKNPTAFYLCASSSTPAITDTQYFGPGTRLTVL.

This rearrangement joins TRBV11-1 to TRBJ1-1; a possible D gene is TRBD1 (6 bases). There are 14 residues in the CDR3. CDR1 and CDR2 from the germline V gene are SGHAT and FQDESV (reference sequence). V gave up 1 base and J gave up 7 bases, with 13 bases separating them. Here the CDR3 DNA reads TGTGCCAGCAGCTTAGGATCAGGGGTGAGTGAAGCTTTCTTT. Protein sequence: CASSLGSGVSEAFF.

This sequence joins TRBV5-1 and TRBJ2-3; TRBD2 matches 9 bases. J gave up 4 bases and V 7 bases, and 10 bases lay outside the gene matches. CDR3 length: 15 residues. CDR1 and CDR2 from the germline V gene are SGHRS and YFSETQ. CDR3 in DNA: TGCGCCAGCGCAGCGCAGACTAGCGGCTCAGATACGCAGTATTTT. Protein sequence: CASAAQTSGSDTQYF.

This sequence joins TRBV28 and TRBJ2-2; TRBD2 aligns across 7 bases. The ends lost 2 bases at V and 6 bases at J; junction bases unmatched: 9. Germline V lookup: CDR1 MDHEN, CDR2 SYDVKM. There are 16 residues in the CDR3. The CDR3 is CASSLRGGGSPGELFF. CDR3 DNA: TGTGCCAGCAGTTTAAGGGGTGGCGGGAGCCCCGGGGAGCTGTTTTTT.

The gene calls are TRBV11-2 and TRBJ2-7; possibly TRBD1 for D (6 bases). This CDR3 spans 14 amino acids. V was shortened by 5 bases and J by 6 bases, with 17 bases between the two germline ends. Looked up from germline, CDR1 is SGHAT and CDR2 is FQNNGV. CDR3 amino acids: CASSPRETGSEQYV. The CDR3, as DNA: TGTGCCAGCAGCCCCCGCGAGACAGGTAGCGAGCAGTACGTC.

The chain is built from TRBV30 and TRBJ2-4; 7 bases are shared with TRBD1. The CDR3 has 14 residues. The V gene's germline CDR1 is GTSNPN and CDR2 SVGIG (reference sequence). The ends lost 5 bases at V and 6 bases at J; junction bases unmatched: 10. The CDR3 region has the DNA TGTGCCTGGCAGGGGGTATCACGTAGAAACATTCAGTACTTC. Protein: CAWQGVSRRNIQYF.

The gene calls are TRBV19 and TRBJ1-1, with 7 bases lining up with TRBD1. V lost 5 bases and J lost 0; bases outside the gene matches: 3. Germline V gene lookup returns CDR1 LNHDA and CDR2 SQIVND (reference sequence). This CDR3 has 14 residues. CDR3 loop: CASSQDRLNTEAFF. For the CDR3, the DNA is TGTGCCAGTAGTCAGGACAGGTTGAACACTGAAGCTTTCTTT.

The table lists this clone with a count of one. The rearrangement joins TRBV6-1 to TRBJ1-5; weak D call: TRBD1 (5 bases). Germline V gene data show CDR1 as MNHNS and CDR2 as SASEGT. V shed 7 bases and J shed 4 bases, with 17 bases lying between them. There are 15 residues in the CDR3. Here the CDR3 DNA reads TGTGCCAGCACCCCCCAGAGTCAGGGAAATCAGCCCCAGCATTTT. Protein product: CASTPQSQGNQPQHF.

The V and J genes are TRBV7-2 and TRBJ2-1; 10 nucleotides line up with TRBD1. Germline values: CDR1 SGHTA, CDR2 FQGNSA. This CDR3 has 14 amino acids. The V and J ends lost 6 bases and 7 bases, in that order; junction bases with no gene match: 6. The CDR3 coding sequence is TGTGCCAGCAGAGGACAGGGGGTAGGTAATGAGCAGTTCTTC. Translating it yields CASRGQGVGNEQFF.

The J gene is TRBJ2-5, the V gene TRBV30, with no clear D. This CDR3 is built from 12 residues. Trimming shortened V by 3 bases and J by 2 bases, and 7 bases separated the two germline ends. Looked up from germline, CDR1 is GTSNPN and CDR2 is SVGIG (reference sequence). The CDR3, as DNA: TGTGCCTGGAGCCTAAGTCAAGAGACCCAGTACTTC. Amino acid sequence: CAWSLSQETQYF.

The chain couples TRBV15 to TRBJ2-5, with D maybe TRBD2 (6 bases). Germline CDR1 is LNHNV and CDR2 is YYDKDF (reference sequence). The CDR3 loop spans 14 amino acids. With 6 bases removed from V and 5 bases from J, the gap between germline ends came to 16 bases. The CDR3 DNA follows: TGTGCCACCAGGGGGGGAGATTTCAGGGAGACCCAGTACTTC. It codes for CATRGGDFRETQYF. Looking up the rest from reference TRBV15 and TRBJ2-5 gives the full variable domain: DAMVIQNPRYQVTQFGKPVTLSCSQTLNHNVMYWYQQKSSQAPKLLFHYYDKDFNNEADTPDNFQSRRPNTSFCFLDIRSPGLGDTAMYLCATRGGDFRETQYFGPGTRLLVL.

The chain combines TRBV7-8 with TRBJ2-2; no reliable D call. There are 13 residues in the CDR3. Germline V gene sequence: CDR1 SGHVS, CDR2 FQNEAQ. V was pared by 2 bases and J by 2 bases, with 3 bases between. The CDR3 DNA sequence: TGTGCCAGCAGCTTAAGTAACACCGGGGAGCTGTTTTTT. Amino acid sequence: CASSLSNTGELFF.

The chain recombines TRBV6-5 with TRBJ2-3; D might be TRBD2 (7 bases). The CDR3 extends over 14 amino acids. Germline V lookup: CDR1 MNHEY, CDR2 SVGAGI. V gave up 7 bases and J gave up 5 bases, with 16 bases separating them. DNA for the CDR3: TGTGCCAGCATGGACAGCGGGGCGAGAGATACGCAGTATTTT. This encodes CASMDSGARDTQYF.

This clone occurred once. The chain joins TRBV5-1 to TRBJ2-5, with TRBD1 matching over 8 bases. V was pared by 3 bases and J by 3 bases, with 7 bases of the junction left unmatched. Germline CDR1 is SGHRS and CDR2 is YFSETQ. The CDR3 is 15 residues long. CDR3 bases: TGCGCCAGCAGCTCCCAGGGGGCGATGGAAGAGACCCAGTACTTC. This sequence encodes CASSSQGAMEETQYF. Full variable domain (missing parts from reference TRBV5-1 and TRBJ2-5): KAGVTQTPRYLIKTRGQQVTLSCSPISGHRSVSWYQQTPGQGLQFLFEYFSETQRNKGNFPGRFSGRQFSNSRSEMNVSTLELGDSALYLCASSSQGAMEETQYFGPGTRLLVL.

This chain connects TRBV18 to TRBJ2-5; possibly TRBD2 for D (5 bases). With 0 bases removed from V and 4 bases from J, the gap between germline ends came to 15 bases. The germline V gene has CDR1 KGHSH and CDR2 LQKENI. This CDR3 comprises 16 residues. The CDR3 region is CASSPPNTGEGETQYF. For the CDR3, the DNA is TGTGCCAGCTCACCACCAAACACCGGGGAAGGAGAGACCCAGTACTTC.

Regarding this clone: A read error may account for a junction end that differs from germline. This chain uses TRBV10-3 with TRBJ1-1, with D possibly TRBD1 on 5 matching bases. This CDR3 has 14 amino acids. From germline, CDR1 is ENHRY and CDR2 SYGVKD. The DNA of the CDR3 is TGTGCCATCAGAGAGTTAGGGGAGGGAACTGAAGCTTTCTTT. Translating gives CAIRELGEGTEAFF.

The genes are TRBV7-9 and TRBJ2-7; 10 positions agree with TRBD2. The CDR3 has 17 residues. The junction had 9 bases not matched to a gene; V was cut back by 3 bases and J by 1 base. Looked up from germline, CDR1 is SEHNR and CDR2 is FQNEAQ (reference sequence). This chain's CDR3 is CASSFMLAGDFSYEQYF. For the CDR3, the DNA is TGTGCCAGCAGCTTCATGCTAGCGGGAGATTTTTCCTACGAGCAGTACTTC.

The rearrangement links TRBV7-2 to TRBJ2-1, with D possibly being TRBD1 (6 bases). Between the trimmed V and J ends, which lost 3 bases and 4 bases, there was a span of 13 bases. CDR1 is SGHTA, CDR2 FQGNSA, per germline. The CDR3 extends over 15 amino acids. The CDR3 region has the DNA TGTGCCAGCAGCTTTAAGGGGGAGTGGTACAATGAGCAGTTCTTC. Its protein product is CASSFKGEWYNEQFF.

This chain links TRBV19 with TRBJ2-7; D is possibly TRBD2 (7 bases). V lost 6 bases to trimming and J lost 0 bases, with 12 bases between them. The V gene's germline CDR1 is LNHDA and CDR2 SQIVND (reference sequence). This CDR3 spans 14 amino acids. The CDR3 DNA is TGTGCCAGTAGATCGGGGGGCTCCTCCTACGAGCAGTACTTC. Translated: CASRSGGSSYEQYF.

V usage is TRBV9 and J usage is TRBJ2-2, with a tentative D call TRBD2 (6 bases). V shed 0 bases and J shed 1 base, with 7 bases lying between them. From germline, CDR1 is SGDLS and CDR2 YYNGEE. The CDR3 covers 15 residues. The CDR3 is CASSVGTKNTGELFF. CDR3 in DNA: TGTGCCAGCAGCGTAGGGACTAAGAACACCGGGGAGCTGTTTTTT.

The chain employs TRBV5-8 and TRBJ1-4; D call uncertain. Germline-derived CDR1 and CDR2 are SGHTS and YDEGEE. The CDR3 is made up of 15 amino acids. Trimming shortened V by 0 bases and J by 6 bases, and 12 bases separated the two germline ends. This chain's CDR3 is CASSLARLRDEKLFF. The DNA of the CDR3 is TGTGCCAGCAGCTTGGCGCGGCTTCGGGATGAAAAACTGTTTTTT.

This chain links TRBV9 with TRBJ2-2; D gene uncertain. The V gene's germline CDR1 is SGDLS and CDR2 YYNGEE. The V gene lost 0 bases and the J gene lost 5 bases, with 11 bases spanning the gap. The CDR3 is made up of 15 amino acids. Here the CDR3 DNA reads TGTGCCAGCAGCGTAGGAGAGAGATTGACCGGGGAGCTGTTTTTT. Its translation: CASSVGERLTGELFF.

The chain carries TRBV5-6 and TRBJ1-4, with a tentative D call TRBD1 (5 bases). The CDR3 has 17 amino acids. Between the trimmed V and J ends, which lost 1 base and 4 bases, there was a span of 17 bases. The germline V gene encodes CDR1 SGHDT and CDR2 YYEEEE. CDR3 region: CASSLTGQGSRNEKLFF. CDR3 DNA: TGTGCCAGCAGCTTGACTGGGCAGGGCTCTCGTAATGAAAAACTGTTTTTT.

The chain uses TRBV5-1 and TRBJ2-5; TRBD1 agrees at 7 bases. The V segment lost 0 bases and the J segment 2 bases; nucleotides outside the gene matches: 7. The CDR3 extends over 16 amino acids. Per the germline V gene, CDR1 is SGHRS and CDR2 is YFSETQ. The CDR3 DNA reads TGCGCCAGCAGCTTGGGACAGGGATTGGGGCAAGAGACCCAGTACTTC. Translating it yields CASSLGQGLGQETQYF.